Following are 23 T cell receptor beta chains from one sample sequenced in a study of shared clonotypes between healthy human individuals. Measured with immunoSEQ multiplex PCR; TCRdb has only the in-frame clones, and not every one. The sample records around 510,000 clones, roughly 79% being singletons. The sequencing input was PBMCs. Source of these receptors: a woman aged 40-49 years in good health. Some clones in this sample may be carry-over from other donors' samples.

The chain uses TRBV5-1 and TRBJ2-1, with TRBD2 matching over 13 bases. V lost 3 bases and J lost 2; bases outside the gene matches: 11. The CDR3 sequence is 19 residues long. Looked up from germline, CDR1 is SGHRS and CDR2 is YFSETQ. The DNA of the CDR3 is TGCGCCAGCAGCTCCGCGACTAGCGGGAGGCAGTCAACCTACAATGAGCAGTTCTTC. It codes for CASSSATSGRQSTYNEQFF.

V usage is TRBV30 and J usage is TRBJ2-5; D is perhaps TRBD2 (5 bases). CDR3 size: 15 residues. Between the trimmed V and J ends, which lost 2 bases and 3 bases, there was a span of 16 bases. Germline V CDR1 and CDR2: GTSNPN, SVGIG (reference sequence). The CDR3, as DNA: TGTGCCTGGAGTTTAGGACTGAAACAAAAAGAGACCCAGTACTTC. Residues: CAWSLGLKQKETQYF.

This clone has a handful of counts. The chain joins TRBV28 to TRBJ2-7, with no clear D. Trimming removed 2 bases from V and 5 bases from J, with 10 bases in between. CDR3 size: 13 residues. From germline, CDR1 is MDHEN and CDR2 SYDVKM. CDR3 in DNA: TGTGCCAGCAGTTTAACTACCCCCCACGAGCAGTACTTC. This encodes CASSLTTPHEQYF. The whole variable domain, filled in from reference TRBV28 and TRBJ2-7, reads DVKVTQSSRYLVKRTGEKVFLECVQDMDHENMFWYRQDPGLGLRLIYFSYDVKMKEKGDIPEGYSVSREKKERFSLILESASTNQTSMYLCASSLTTPHEQYFGPGTRLTVT.

The V and J genes are TRBV7-2 and TRBJ2-1, with TRBD2 matching over 7 bases. This CDR3 spans 17 amino acids. Germline CDR1 is SGHTA and CDR2 is FQGNSA. V was clipped by 3 bases and J by 3 bases; unmatched bases: 11. CDR3 sequence: CASSFRWGGAVYNEQFF. CDR3 nucleotide sequence: TGTGCCAGCAGCTTTAGGTGGGGGGGAGCAGTCTACAATGAGCAGTTCTTC.

V usage is TRBV7-2 and J usage is TRBJ2-7; D not certain. Germline CDR1 and CDR2: SGHTA and FQGNSA. The V end lost 1 base, the J end lost 0 bases, and 10 bases lay between the germline ends. The CDR3 is 15 residues long. CDR3 DNA: TGTGCCAGCAGCTTAGTGTGGGGAAGCTCCTACGAGCAGTACTTC. Encoded protein: CASSLVWGSSYEQYF. The full variable domain, its missing parts supplied by reference TRBV7-2 and TRBJ2-7, is GAGVSQSPSNKVTEKGKDVELRCDPISGHTALYWYRQSLGQGLEFLIYFQGNSAPDKSGLPSDRFSAERTGGSVSTLTIQRTQQEDSAVYLCASSLVWGSSYEQYFGPGTRLTVT.

The chain is built from TRBV2 and TRBJ2-7; 10 bases match TRBD2. CDR3 length: 15 amino acids. Trimming took 1 base from V and 10 from J; bases not matched to a gene: 10. Germline V CDR1 and CDR2: SNHLY, FYNNEI. The CDR3 nucleotides read TGTGCCAGCAGTGAAGAGAGGACTAGCGGCCCCCCCCAGTACTTC. It yields the protein CASSEERTSGPPQYF. The variable domain in full, completed from reference TRBV2 and TRBJ2-7, reads EPEVTQTPSHQVTQMGQEVILRCVPISNHLYFYWYRQILGQKVEFLVSFYNNEISEKSEIFDDQFSVERPDGSNFTLKIRSTKLEDSAMYFCASSEERTSGPPQYFGPGTRLTVT.

A few counts support this clone. The rearrangement uses TRBV4-3 and TRBJ2-2, with no clear D. V dropped 6 bases and J dropped 0 bases, with 8 bases sitting between them. The CDR3 runs to 14 residues. Germline values: CDR1 LGHNA, CDR2 YSLEER. The CDR3 DNA sequence: TGCGCCAGCAGGAGTAGTCCGAACACCGGGGAGCTGTTTTTT. Translated: CASRSSPNTGELFF.

The rearrangement joins TRBV7-2 to TRBJ2-7; 7 nucleotides match TRBD1. CDR1 and CDR2 (germline): SGHTA, FQGNSA. J gave up 2 bases and V 5 bases, and 6 bases lay outside the gene matches. The CDR3 is 14 amino acids. CDR3 in DNA: TGTGCCAGCAGCGCGCAAGACAGGGCCTACGAGCAGTACTTC. Translating gives CASSAQDRAYEQYF.

Comments on this clone: Only one base separates this from a far larger clonotype, so it likely reflects a read error. V and J are TRBV2 and TRBJ2-6, with D possibly TRBD2 on 5 matching bases. CDR1 is SNHLY, CDR2 FYNNEI, per germline. The CDR3 spans 16 residues. The ends were cut back, 4 bases at V and 0 bases at J, with 10 bases in the middle. In nucleotides, the CDR3 is TGTGCCAGCAGTGCATTGGACTTCTCTGGGGCCAACGTCCTGACTTTC. This translates into CASSALDFSGANVLTF.

The V and J genes are TRBV30 and TRBJ2-7; 8 bases match TRBD1. The germline V gene has CDR1 GTSNPN and CDR2 SVGIG (reference sequence). Losses at the gene ends were 1 base for V and 5 bases for J; bases not matched to a gene: 7. The CDR3 covers 14 residues. DNA of the CDR3: TGTGCCTGGAGTGCCGGACAGGGTGGTGACGAGCAGTACTTC. The encoded protein is CAWSAGQGGDEQYF. Complete variable domain (other parts from reference TRBV30 and TRBJ2-7): SQTIHQWPATLVQPVGSPLSLECTVEGTSNPNLYWYRQAAGRGLQLLFYSVGIGQISSEVPQNLSASRPQDRQFILSSKKLLLSDSGFYLCAWSAGQGGDEQYFGPGTRLTVT.

As to this clone: The likely explanation is a read error, given a far larger clone one base away. The CDR3, as DNA: TGTGCCAGCATCTTAATGAACACTGAAGCTTTCTTT. Amino acids: CASILMNTEAFF. The chain is built from TRBV7-9 and TRBJ1-1; no clear D. The germline CDR1 and CDR2 sequences are SEHNR and FQNEAQ (reference sequence). The CDR3 consists of 12 residues.

The chain links TRBV27 to TRBJ1-1; 12 nucleotides match TRBD1. CDR1 MNHEY and CDR2 SMNVEV come from the germline V gene (reference sequence). Trimming removed 2 bases from V and 1 base from J; junction bases left unmatched: 8. The CDR3 loop spans 18 amino acids. This CDR3 is CASSLKGQGAPGNTEAFF. The CDR3 region has the DNA TGTGCCAGCAGTTTAAAGGGACAGGGGGCGCCGGGGAACACTGAAGCTTTCTTT.

CDR3 bases: TGTGCCAGCAGCTTAGAGAGGACAGGGACTGAGCAGTTCTTC. Translating gives CASSLERTGTEQFF. This chain joins TRBV11-2 and TRBJ2-1, with 8 bases aligning to TRBD1. CDR1 and CDR2 (germline): SGHAT, FQNNGV. J lost 9 bases, V lost 0 bases, and 4 bases had no gene match. The CDR3 has 14 amino acids. The variable domain in full, with the rest retrieved from reference TRBV11-2 and TRBJ2-1, is EAGVAQSPRYKIIEKRQSVAFWCNPISGHATLYWYQQILGQGPKLLIQFQNNGVVDDSQLPKDRFSAERLKGVDSTLKIQPAKLEDSAVYLCASSLERTGTEQFFGPGTRLTVL.

The chain couples TRBV13 to TRBJ1-1; 7 positions match TRBD1. J was trimmed by 0 bases and V by 5 bases; bases with no gene match: 6. CDR1 and CDR2 from the germline V gene are PRHDT and FYEKMQ (reference sequence). The CDR3 sequence is 15 residues long. The chain's CDR3 is CASSHRQGVNTEAFF. CDR3 nucleotides: TGTGCCAGCAGCCATCGACAGGGTGTGAACACTGAAGCTTTCTTT.

This clone was recorded a few times. The chain combines TRBV29-1 with TRBJ2-1; 10 bases line up with TRBD2. The V segment lost 5 bases and the J segment 7 bases; nucleotides outside the gene matches: 5. Germline V CDR1 and CDR2: SQVTM, ANQGSEA. CDR3 length: 13 residues. CDR3 DNA sequence: TGCAGCGTTCTACCACTAGCGGGAAATGAGCAGTTCTTC. Amino acids: CSVLPLAGNEQFF.

The chain recombines TRBV9 with TRBJ1-2; D gene uncertain. Trimming took off 1 base at V and 0 bases at J, with 10 bases between the two ends. CDR3 size: 15 residues. Per germline, CDR1 SGDLS and CDR2 YYNGEE. CDR3 protein: CASSVYAGANYGYTF. In nucleotides, the CDR3 is TGTGCCAGCAGCGTATATGCAGGAGCTAACTATGGCTACACCTTC.

The chain employs TRBV11-1 and TRBJ2-2, with TRBD2 matching 8 bases. V lost 5 bases and J lost 1; bases outside the gene matches: 3. CDR1 is SGHAT, CDR2 FQDESV, per germline (reference sequence). The CDR3 sequence is 15 residues long. CDR3 residues: CASSAGTRNTGELFF. CDR3 bases: TGTGCCAGCAGCGCCGGGACTAGGAACACCGGGGAGCTGTTTTTT.

A remark on this clone: A far larger clone is one base from this, pointing to a likely read error. The chain employs TRBV7-9 and TRBJ1-1; D unclear. V shed 4 bases and J shed 8 bases, with 14 bases lying between them. CDR1 is SEHNR and CDR2 is FQNEAQ in the germline V gene (reference sequence). The CDR3 spans 13 residues. CDR3 protein: CASSSLVNREAFF. For the CDR3, the DNA is TGTGCCAGCAGCTCACTGGTAAACCGGGAAGCTTTCTTT.

The chain is built from TRBV5-1 and TRBJ2-5, with a tentative D call TRBD1 (7 bases). The germline V and J ends were trimmed by 6 bases and 4 bases, with 16 bases remaining between them. CDR1 and CDR2 (germline): SGHRS, YFSETQ. This CDR3 is built from 14 residues. The CDR3 here is CASTPGGGGETQYF. In nucleotides, the CDR3 is TGCGCCAGCACCCCAGGGGGAGGAGGAGAGACCCAGTACTTC.

This chain links TRBV27 with TRBJ2-1, with 8 bases fitting TRBD2. V shed 6 bases and J 4 bases; nucleotides not matched to a gene: 11. CDR3 length: 16 residues. Germline CDR1 reads MNHEY; CDR2 reads SMNVEV (reference sequence). This CDR3 is CASSVSGTSIYNEQFF. The CDR3 DNA is TGTGCCAGCAGCGTATCCGGGACTAGTATTTACAATGAGCAGTTCTTC.

This clone was counted only a few times. V gene TRBV5-1 combines with J gene TRBJ2-1; 8 nucleotides match TRBD2. Trimming took 5 bases from V and 9 from J; bases not matched to a gene: 10. This CDR3 comprises 14 residues. Germline V CDR1 and CDR2: SGHRS, YFSETQ. The DNA for the CDR3 is TGCGCCAGCAGGGCCTCATTCGCGGGAGGTGAGCAGTTCTTC. It codes for CASRASFAGGEQFF.

Note on this clone: Since a much larger clone is just one base distant, this may be a read error. Other nucleotide sequences in the sample specify the same CDR3. The J gene is TRBJ2-5, the V gene TRBV29-1; possible D gene TRBD2, 6 bases. The better agreement between TRBJ2-7 and the DNA end casts doubt on the J call. Germline loops: CDR1 SQVTM, CDR2 ANQGSEA. The CDR3 spans 14 residues. CDR3 sequence: CSVLPGGISYEQYF. Written as DNA, the CDR3 is TGCAGCGTCCTTCCCGGCGGGATCTCCTACGAGCAGTACTTC.

CDR3 sequence reads: CASSLGTASEQYF. CDR3 coding DNA: TGTGCCAGCTCTTTGGGGACAGCGAGCGAGCAGTACTTC. The genes are TRBV27 and TRBJ2-7, with 7 bases matching TRBD1. V dropped 8 bases and J dropped 6; count of bases not matched to a gene: 10. CDR1 is MNHEY, CDR2 SMNVEV, per germline (reference sequence). The CDR3 length is 13 residues.